Presented here are 15 T cell receptor beta chains from one specimen sequenced in a study of T cell repertoires in cytomegalovirus infection. The antigens for these receptors are not known. TCRdb passed the reads through MiXCR, listing each CDR3 protein once. The repertoire holds about a million distinct CDR3 sequences, with 25% to 40% as singletons. The sequenced sample was cultured CD8+ T cells from PBMCs, obtained from culture after CMV antigen stimulation. These TCRs come from a human donor in good health (CMV status not recorded). Some clones in this sample may be carry-over from other donors' samples.

There are many counts of this clonotype. The chain couples TRBV7-2 to TRBJ1-6; D ambiguous. The CDR3 runs 13 residues. Looked up from germline, CDR1 is SGHTA and CDR2 is FQGNSA. The V end lost 5 bases, the J end lost 7 bases, and 9 bases lay between the germline ends. CDR3 bases: TGTGCCAGCAGCCTTTCTATGAATTCACCCCTCCACTTT. Its translation: CASSLSMNSPLHF.

This clonotype occurred a few times. The rearrangement links TRBV7-6 to TRBJ2-1; no clear D. Per germline, CDR1 SGHVS and CDR2 FNYEAQ. The ends were cut back, 5 bases at V and 3 bases at J, with 14 bases in the middle. The CDR3 totals 15 residues. CDR3: CASSPPQGYYNEQFF. As DNA, the CDR3 is TGTGCCAGCAGCCCACCACAAGGGTACTACAATGAGCAGTTCTTC.

V gene TRBV4-3 combines with J gene TRBJ1-1; weak D call: TRBD1 (5 bases). Trimming took off 3 bases at V and 3 bases at J, with 11 bases between the two ends. The CDR3 extends over 14 amino acids. The germline V gene has CDR1 LGHNA and CDR2 YSLEER. CDR3 DNA sequence: TGCGCCAGCAGCCACCAGACAGCTTACACTGAAGCTTTCTTT. Protein product: CASSHQTAYTEAFF.

V is TRBV28 and J is TRBJ2-4; 11 positions match TRBD2. Germline lookup yields CDR1 MDHEN and CDR2 SYDVKM. The CDR3 consists of 19 residues. The V segment lost 2 bases and the J segment 2 bases; nucleotides outside the gene matches: 11. CDR3 nucleotides: TGTGCCAGCAGTTTACCCCCCTGGCTAGCGGGGGGCACCAAAAACATTCAGTACTTC. Protein sequence: CASSLPPWLAGGTKNIQYF.

In nucleotides, the CDR3 is TGTGCCAGCAGCCCCAGCAGGCGGGACAGGGCCTACACAGATACGCAGTATTTT. Protein: CASSPSRRDRAYTDTQYF. This rearrangement joins TRBV7-9 to TRBJ2-3; 9 bases line up with TRBD1. The CDR3 is made up of 18 amino acids. The trim removed 5 bases at V and 2 bases at J, leaving 14 bases unmatched. The V gene's germline CDR1 is SEHNR and CDR2 FQNEAQ (reference sequence). Filled out from reference TRBV7-9 and TRBJ2-3, the complete variable domain reads DTGVSQNPRHKITKRGQNVTFRCDPISEHNRLYWYRQTLGQGPEFLTYFQNEAQLEKSRLLSDRFSAERPKGSFSTLEIQRTEQGDSAMYLCASSPSRRDRAYTDTQYFGPGTRLTVL.

This clonotype showed up many times. This chain uses TRBV7-3 with TRBJ1-1, with D possibly TRBD1 on 5 matching bases. The CDR3 consists of 16 residues. V dropped 1 base and J dropped 3 bases, with 15 bases sitting between them. The germline V gene has CDR1 SGHTA and CDR2 FQGTGA. CDR3 in DNA: TGTGCCAGCAGCTTAAACCCCCCCCTCAGGGACACTGAAGCTTTCTTT. Its protein is CASSLNPPLRDTEAFF.

This sequence joins TRBV4-1 and TRBJ1-5, with D perhaps matching TRBD1 (6 bases). The CDR3 spans 14 residues. Trimming pared 3 bases from V and 6 bases from J, leaving 12 bases between. Germline CDR1 is MGHRA and CDR2 is YSYEKL. CDR3 amino acids: CASSQGAGGQPQHF. The CDR3, as DNA: TGCGCCAGCAGCCAGGGGGCTGGAGGTCAGCCCCAGCATTTT.

This chain links TRBV27 with TRBJ1-2; the match to TRBD1 covers 7 bases. Germline CDR1 and CDR2: MNHEY and SMNVEV (reference sequence). After removal of 1 base from V and 3 bases from J, the junction contained 5 bases not matched to a gene. This CDR3 is 15 amino acids long. The CDR3 region is CASSLLGDRDYGYTF. The CDR3 DNA reads as TGTGCCAGCAGTTTATTGGGAGACAGGGACTATGGCTACACCTTC.

Turning to this clonotype: This may stem from a read error, because a much larger clone lies one nucleotide away. The chain has TRBV7-2 and TRBJ1-2; a possible D gene is TRBD1 (6 bases). The CDR3 consists of 12 residues. Germline V lookup: CDR1 SGHTA, CDR2 FQGNSA. Trimming removed 4 bases from V and 5 bases from J, with 8 bases in between. The CDR3 here is CASSWDIYGYTF. DNA of the CDR3: TGTGCCAGCAGCTGGGACATATATGGCTACACCTTC.

The rearrangement links TRBV25-1 to TRBJ2-1, with D tentatively TRBD2 (6 bases). The ends were cut back, 2 bases at V and 8 bases at J, with 10 bases in the middle. This CDR3 has 13 amino acids. CDR1 is MGHDK, CDR2 SYGVNS, per germline. CDR3 coding DNA: TGTGCCAGCAGTGAACGGACTATCGATGAGCAGTTCTTC. Translated, it gives CASSERTIDEQFF.

This clonotype has more than one count but fewer than ten. J is TRBJ2-5 and V is TRBV12-5; weak D call: TRBD1 (6 bases). The ends were cut back, 0 bases at V and 2 bases at J, with 13 bases in the middle. The CDR3 extends over 16 amino acids. The germline gives CDR1 LGHNT, CDR2 FRNRAP. The DNA of the CDR3 is TGTGCTAGTGGTTTGGTGGGTGGGGGCGCACAAGAGACCCAGTACTTC. Protein sequence: CASGLVGGGAQETQYF.

The gene calls are TRBV12-3 or TRBV12-4 and TRBJ2-1; D may match TRBD1 or TRBD2 (6 bases each). The CDR3 runs to 16 residues. Deletions cut 5 bases from V and 2 bases from J, with 16 bases between. The CDR3 DNA follows: TGTGCCAGCAGTCCCCGGGGGCGAGGGCCCTACAATGAGCAGTTCTTC. Translation: CASSPRGRGPYNEQFF.

V gene TRBV11-2 combines with J gene TRBJ2-1; 11 bases are a match to TRBD2. Germline CDR1 SGHAT, CDR2 FQNNGV. After removal of 0 bases from V and 9 bases from J, the junction contained 4 bases not matched to a gene. The CDR3 consists of 15 residues. CDR3 amino acids: CASSLDPLAGGEQFF. In DNA form, the CDR3 reads TGTGCCAGCAGCTTAGATCCGCTAGCGGGGGGTGAGCAGTTCTTC.

The rearrangement uses TRBV5-4 and TRBJ2-5; 12 nucleotides line up with TRBD2. The V segment lost 4 bases and the J segment 1 base; nucleotides outside the gene matches: 14. Germline CDR1 reads SGHNT; CDR2 reads YYREEE (reference sequence). This CDR3 comprises 19 residues. The CDR3 bases are TGTGCCAGCAGCGCACTGGAGCAACTAGCGGGGGGATTCCAAGAGACCCAGTACTTC. Translation: CASSALEQLAGGFQETQYF.

This clonotype has a handful of counts. The chain is built from TRBV19 and TRBJ1-1, with 10 nucleotides matching TRBD1. The CDR3 extends over 17 amino acids. The V segment lost 4 bases and the J segment 1 base; nucleotides outside the gene matches: 9. Germline V gene data show CDR1 as LNHDA and CDR2 as SQIVND (reference sequence). CDR3 sequence: CASSKIRDRGKNTEAFF. The CDR3 DNA follows: TGTGCCAGTAGTAAAATAAGGGACAGGGGTAAGAACACTGAAGCTTTCTTT. Full variable domain (remainder filled in from reference TRBV19 and TRBJ1-1): DGGITQSPKYLFRKEGQNVTLSCEQNLNHDAMYWYRQDPGQGLRLIYYSQIVNDFQKGDIAEGYSVSREKKESFPLTVTSAQKNPTAFYLCASSKIRDRGKNTEAFFGQGTRLTVV.